This passage covers 18 T cell receptor beta chains from one sample sequenced in a study of blood T cell repertoires in COVID-19. Assay: immunoSEQ multiplex PCR; the TCRdb copy retains only in-frame clones and omits some. The table lists some 110,000 clones, about 74% of them singletons, with roughly 6.2% in the top ten. Sample: peripheral blood. These receptors were collected from a man in his 70s with acute or convalescent COVID-19.

The chain combines TRBV28 with TRBJ1-2; the match to TRBD1 covers 7 bases. Trimming cost V 5 bases and J 10 bases; bases outside gene matches: 13. From germline, CDR1 is MDHEN and CDR2 SYDVKM. The CDR3 is 14 amino acids. This chain's CDR3 is CASSPPAQGSFYTF. The CDR3, as DNA: TGTGCCAGCAGTCCCCCGGCACAGGGGTCTTTCTACACCTTC.

This rearrangement joins TRBV3-1 (or the pseudogene TRBV3-2) to TRBJ2-1; TRBD2 aligns across 12 bases. The CDR3 runs 17 residues. The J segment lost 6 bases and the V segment lost 4 bases, leaving 10 bases of the junction unmatched. CDR1 and CDR2 (germline): LGHDT, YNNKEL (reference sequence). CDR3 bases: TGTGCCAGCAGCCCCCAGGGGACTAGCGGGCCCCTCAATGAGCAGTTCTTC. Its protein product is CASSPQGTSGPLNEQFF.

The gene calls are TRBV7-3 and TRBJ2-7; tentative D call: TRBD1 (5 bases). The CDR3 loop spans 15 amino acids. The V end lost 4 bases, the J end lost 1 base, and 14 bases lay between the germline ends. CDR1 SGHTA and CDR2 FQGTGA come from the germline V gene. The CDR3 loop reads CASSWQGPSSYEQYF. CDR3 bases: TGTGCCAGCAGCTGGCAGGGTCCTTCTTCCTACGAGCAGTACTTC.

The V gene is TRBV2, the J gene TRBJ2-3, with 8 positions matching TRBD1. The CDR3 totals 14 residues. Germline lookup yields CDR1 SNHLY and CDR2 FYNNEI. J was trimmed by 5 bases and V by 6 bases; bases with no gene match: 7. The CDR3 is CASRRTGILDTQYF. CDR3 nucleotide sequence: TGTGCCAGCAGGAGGACAGGGATATTAGATACGCAGTATTTT.

The V and J genes are TRBV9 and TRBJ1-5; D might be TRBD1 (5 bases). The germline V gene encodes CDR1 SGDLS and CDR2 YYNGEE. Trimming left V 4 bases short and J 2 bases short, with 10 bases between. This CDR3 contains 14 residues. The CDR3 DNA sequence: TGTGCCAGCAGCCCCCAGGGTGGCAATCAGCCCCAGCATTTT. It codes for CASSPQGGNQPQHF.

The chain couples TRBV9 to TRBJ2-1; 8 nucleotides agree with TRBD2. This CDR3 is 16 amino acids long. Germline V gene sequence: CDR1 SGDLS, CDR2 YYNGEE. V dropped 1 base and J dropped 2; count of bases not matched to a gene: 5. This chain's CDR3 is CASSVSSGGPYNEQFF. As DNA, the CDR3 is TGTGCCAGCAGCGTAAGTTCGGGAGGGCCCTACAATGAGCAGTTCTTC.

CDR3 loop: CASSATLGQGNTEAFF. The CDR3 region has the DNA TGTGCCAGCAGCGCCACTCTGGGACAGGGGAACACTGAAGCTTTCTTT. The chain couples TRBV7-2 to TRBJ1-1, with 9 bases fitting TRBD1. With V trimmed by 5 bases and J by 1 base, 8 bases remained unmatched. The CDR3 length is 16 residues. CDR1 and CDR2 from the germline V gene are SGHTA and FQGNSA.

CDR3 amino acids: CASSQGQKKNTIYF. The CDR3 coding sequence is TGTGCCAGCAGCCAGGGACAGAAGAAAAACACCATATATTTT. The J gene is TRBJ1-3, the V gene TRBV5-6; 7 bases agree with TRBD1. V lost 4 bases to trimming and J lost 6 bases; unmatched junction nucleotides: 7. CDR1 SGHDT and CDR2 YYEEEE come from the germline V gene. The length of the CDR3 is 14 residues.

This sequence joins TRBV27 and TRBJ2-1, with D perhaps matching TRBD1 (5 bases). The germline V gene has CDR1 MNHEY and CDR2 SMNVEV (reference sequence). Trimming took 5 bases from V and 9 from J, leaving 14 bases between them. The CDR3 length is 13 residues. The CDR3 region is CASSLERGGEQFF. The DNA for the CDR3 is TGTGCCAGCAGTCTCGAAAGGGGTGGTGAGCAGTTCTTC.

This clone was seen more than once but under ten times. V usage is TRBV5-1 and J usage is TRBJ1-2; TRBD1 matches 11 bases. Looked up from germline, CDR1 is SGHRS and CDR2 is YFSETQ. After removal of 4 bases from V and 3 bases from J, the junction contained 5 bases not matched to a gene. The CDR3 has 15 residues. CDR3 DNA sequence: TGCGCCAGCAGCCCGAGGACAGGGGGCGACTATGGCTACACCTTC. Its translation is CASSPRTGGDYGYTF.

V is TRBV28 and J is TRBJ2-7; TRBD1 aligns across 7 bases. Looked up from germline, CDR1 is MDHEN and CDR2 is SYDVKM. This CDR3 is built from 12 residues. The junction had 1 base not matched to a gene; V was cut back by 6 bases and J by 2 bases. This CDR3 is CASRGQPYEQYF. As DNA, the CDR3 is TGTGCCAGCAGGGGACAGCCCTACGAGCAGTACTTC.

The genes are TRBV5-4 and TRBJ2-1; 8 nucleotides agree with TRBD2. Germline V gene lookup returns CDR1 SGHNT and CDR2 YYREEE (reference sequence). V trimming: 3 bases; J trimming: 6 bases; junction bases outside the gene matches: 11. The CDR3 has 16 amino acids. In nucleotides, the CDR3 is TGTGCCAGCAGCTACATAACGGGGGGGGTCGGCAATGAGCAGTTCTTC. Translating gives CASSYITGGVGNEQFF.

V and J are TRBV7-2 and TRBJ2-7; weak D call: TRBD1 (6 bases). Trimming removed 5 bases from V and 12 bases from J, with 17 bases in between. The CDR3 totals 12 residues. Germline V CDR1 and CDR2: SGHTA, FQGNSA. The CDR3 DNA is TGTGCCAGCAGCATAAATCGACAGGATCCGTACTTC. It translates to CASSINRQDPYF.

CDR3 DNA sequence: TGTGCCAGCAGGACAGGAGTGGATGGCTACACCTTC. Its protein product is CASRTGVDGYTF. The chain links TRBV2 to TRBJ1-2; the D gene is possibly TRBD1 (6 bases). The V and J ends lost 6 bases and 6 bases respectively, with 11 bases between them. Germline V CDR1 and CDR2: SNHLY, FYNNEI. The CDR3 consists of 12 residues.

The J gene is TRBJ2-3, the V gene TRBV28; D unclear. The germline V gene encodes CDR1 MDHEN and CDR2 SYDVKM. Trimming removed 6 bases at V and 0 bases at J, with 16 bases between. The CDR3 extends over 16 amino acids. The CDR3 nucleotides are TGTGCCAGCAGCCTCTATAGAGGATTGAGCACAGATACGCAGTATTTT. It specifies CASSLYRGLSTDTQYF. Variable domain in full (rest from reference TRBV28 and TRBJ2-3): DVKVTQSSRYLVKRTGEKVFLECVQDMDHENMFWYRQDPGLGLRLIYFSYDVKMKEKGDIPEGYSVSREKKERFSLILESASTNQTSMYLCASSLYRGLSTDTQYFGPGTRLTVL.

In nucleotides, the CDR3 is TGTGCCAGCAGCCCTGGGACTAGCGGGGACCAATCCTACAATGAGCAGTTCTTC. Translation: CASSPGTSGDQSYNEQFF. This sequence joins TRBV7-6 and TRBJ2-1, with 13 bases lining up with TRBD2. The CDR3 covers 18 residues. The V gene's germline CDR1 is SGHVS and CDR2 FNYEAQ. Trimming cost V 5 bases and J 1 base; bases outside gene matches: 8.

The chain couples TRBV27 to TRBJ2-7, with D uncertain. V was shortened by 2 bases and J by 6 bases, with 8 bases between the two germline ends. The CDR3 spans 12 residues. CDR1 and CDR2 from the germline V gene are MNHEY and SMNVEV (reference sequence). This CDR3 is CASSLLTGEQYF. The CDR3 nucleotides read TGTGCCAGCAGTTTACTCACGGGCGAGCAGTACTTC.

This clone was counted at least ten times. The chain employs TRBV9 and TRBJ2-7; 8 bases agree with TRBD1. The junction had 9 bases not matched to a gene; V was cut back by 4 bases and J by 3 bases. The CDR3 loop spans 15 amino acids. The V gene's germline CDR1 is SGDLS and CDR2 YYNGEE. This CDR3 is CASSPRAGGVYEQYF. CDR3 sequence (DNA): TGTGCCAGCAGCCCTCGAGCAGGGGGCGTCTACGAGCAGTACTTC.